Listed below are T cell receptor beta chains from one sample, sequenced in a study of T cell responses to AZD1222 COVID-19 vaccine. Sequencing used immunoSEQ multiplex PCR; TCRdb keeps in-frame clones, though not all of them. The sample contains 100,000 to 150,000 clones, around 91% of which appear only once. The sequenced sample was peripheral blood, obtained on day 0 of MenACWY control vaccination. These receptors were obtained from an adult in good health. Both conserved end residues are trimmed from each CDR3.

CDR3: ASWRDRGRSTDTQY; J: TRBJ2-3; V: TRBV3-1/TRBV3-2
CDR3: ASSLAPNNEQF; J: TRBJ2-1; V: TRBV7-3
CDR3: ASSVGTGKNTQY; J: TRBJ2-3; V: TRBV9
CDR3: ASSLGEQDTEAF; J: TRBJ1-1; V: TRBV7-9
CDR3: ASDPKRGGRGNQPQH; J: TRBJ1-5; V: TRBV19
CDR3: SVEEHLGNTIY; J: TRBJ1-3; V: TRBV29-1
CDR3: ASSTASGYEQY; J: TRBJ2-7; V: TRBV19
CDR3: ATSPMTGSGYNEQF; J: TRBJ2-1; V: TRBV24-1
CDR3: ASSLGNTEAF; J: TRBJ1-1; V: TRBV28
CDR3: ASSGWDRGGTEAF; J: TRBJ1-1; V: TRBV6-6
CDR3: ASSLTGTGHGTDTQY; J: TRBJ2-3; V: TRBV5-1
CDR3: ASSRGRGQPQH; J: TRBJ1-5; V: TRBV12-3/TRBV12-4
CDR3: ASSLSGQGNTGELF; J: TRBJ2-2; V: TRBV7-2
CDR3: ASTRENTGELF; J: TRBJ2-2; V: TRBV6-5
CDR3: AWSDGNEQF; J: TRBJ2-1; V: TRBV30
CDR3: ASRSAGGWTEAF; J: TRBJ1-1; V: TRBV6-6
CDR3: AIRDSSGANVLT; J: TRBJ2-6; V: TRBV10-3
CDR3: AISAGQGPRNTIY; J: TRBJ1-3; V: TRBV10-3
CDR3: ASSYNTNTEAF; J: TRBJ1-1; V: TRBV7-2
CDR3: ASTQTGLNTEAF; J: TRBJ1-1; V: TRBV6-5
CDR3: ASSYSARQFLYGYT; J: TRBJ1-2; V: TRBV6-2/TRBV6-3
CDR3: ASGDRSYGYT; J: TRBJ1-2; V: TRBV4-1
CDR3: SVGGYSDEQY; J: TRBJ2-7; V: TRBV29-1
CDR3: ASSPNALGAYNEQF; J: TRBJ2-1; V: TRBV7-2
CDR3: ASSDPGPPMGYT; J: TRBJ1-2; V: TRBV6-1
CDR3: IWEYQETQY; J: TRBJ2-5; V: TRBV20-1
CDR3: ASSLMGQGNTEAF; J: TRBJ1-1; V: TRBV7-3
CDR3: ASSFSSLGYT; J: TRBJ1-2; V: TRBV6-6
CDR3: ASSDPAGGLGTDTQY; J: TRBJ2-3; V: TRBV2
CDR3: SAWGASGSDTQY; J: TRBJ2-3; V: TRBV29-1
CDR3: ASSLSTSGGEDTQY; J: TRBJ2-3; V: TRBV5-1
CDR3: ASSPRQGARNGYT; J: TRBJ1-2; V: TRBV3-1/TRBV3-2
CDR3: ASSTRLDSNQPQH; J: TRBJ1-5; V: TRBV19
CDR3: ASSHSGGNEQF; J: TRBJ2-1; V: TRBV11-2
CDR3: ASSSTGAANQETQY; J: TRBJ2-5; V: TRBV7-9
CDR3: ASSTRTGSYNEQF; J: TRBJ2-1; V: TRBV19
CDR3: ASRTGQGATGELF; J: TRBJ2-2; V: TRBV27
CDR3: ASSQGGQGATEQF; J: TRBJ2-1; V: TRBV4-1
CDR3: ASSTTTASGQETQY; J: TRBJ2-5; V: TRBV6-2/TRBV6-3
CDR3: ASTEGGRQETQY; J: TRBJ2-5; V: TRBV3-1/TRBV3-2
CDR3: ASREISSYNSPLH; J: TRBJ1-6; V: TRBV2
CDR3: ATQTVSSGNTIY; J: TRBJ1-3; V: TRBV28
CDR3: ASSPNLGQFNHEQY; J: TRBJ2-7; V: TRBV18
CDR3: ASSYREGYNEQF; J: TRBJ2-1; V: TRBV6-5
CDR3: ASRDRNTIY; J: TRBJ1-3; V: TRBV5-7
CDR3: ASNDALAGTDTQY; J: TRBJ2-3; V: TRBV13